Following are 19 T cell receptor beta chains from one sample sequenced in a study of T cells after yellow fever vaccination. TCRdb reprocessed the 5' RACE reads via MiXCR and lists one record per CDR3 protein. The sample lists some 300,000 distinct CDR3 sequences, around 4% occurring once. This material consisted of PBMCs, taken on the day of the yellow fever booster vaccination. These receptors originate from a man younger than 30 who received the YFV17D yellow fever vaccine.

This clonotype was detected a few times. V gene TRBV7-6 combines with J gene TRBJ2-1; 7 bases align to TRBD2. After removal of 3 bases from V and 8 bases from J, the junction contained 4 bases not matched to a gene. Germline assignment: CDR1 SGHVS and CDR2 FNYEAQ. The CDR3 sequence is 13 residues long. CDR3 in amino acids: CASSFTSAYEQFF. The DNA for the CDR3 is TGTGCCAGCAGCTTTACTAGCGCATATGAGCAGTTCTTC.

The table lists this clonotype with a few counts. J is TRBJ1-5 and V is TRBV9, with D hard to call. Trimming removed 3 bases at V and 7 bases at J, with 11 bases between. CDR1 and CDR2 (germline): SGDLS, YYNGEE. This CDR3 spans 13 amino acids. The CDR3 is CASSAVPGQPQHF. In DNA, the CDR3 is TGTGCCAGCAGCGCGGTCCCGGGACAGCCCCAGCATTTT.

This clonotype was found many times. The chain links TRBV4-1 to TRBJ2-1, with 9 bases that match TRBD2. V trimming: 6 bases; J trimming: 10 bases; junction bases outside the gene matches: 7. Germline V gene sequence: CDR1 MGHRA, CDR2 YSYEKL. The CDR3 length is 13 residues. The CDR3 nucleotides read TGCGCCAGCAGGGGACTAGCATCAGGGGAGCAGTTCTTC. Its translation: CASRGLASGEQFF.

A few counts support this clonotype. This CDR3 is CASSFGQGASEQYF. The CDR3 DNA sequence: TGTGCCAGCAGTTTCGGACAGGGAGCGTCCGAGCAGTACTTC. This chain connects TRBV12-3 or TRBV12-4 to TRBJ2-7; 8 bases line up with TRBD1. The CDR3 totals 14 residues. The V gene end was trimmed by 3 bases and the J gene end by 6 bases; junction bases not matched to a gene: 7.

The table lists this clonotype with many counts. This chain uses TRBV6-6 with TRBJ2-2; weak D call: TRBD2 (6 bases). This CDR3 has 14 residues. The ends were cut back, 6 bases at V and 2 bases at J, with 10 bases in the middle. Germline V lookup: CDR1 MNHNY, CDR2 SVGAGI (reference sequence). The DNA of the CDR3 is TGTGCCAGCAGCCCGCGGGGCAACACCGGGGAGCTGTTTTTT. It encodes CASSPRGNTGELFF.

This chain links TRBV28 with TRBJ2-5; 11 positions match TRBD2. The germline V gene has CDR1 MDHEN and CDR2 SYDVKM. The CDR3 runs 15 residues. V dropped 6 bases and J dropped 3; count of bases not matched to a gene: 6. CDR3 loop: CASRSSGGSEETQYF. The CDR3 nucleotides read TGTGCCAGCAGGTCTAGCGGGGGGTCGGAAGAGACCCAGTACTTC. The whole variable domain, remainder taken from reference TRBV28 and TRBJ2-5, is DVKVTQSSRYLVKRTGEKVFLECVQDMDHENMFWYRQDPGLGLRLIYFSYDVKMKEKGDIPEGYSVSREKKERFSLILESASTNQTSMYLCASRSSGGSEETQYFGPGTRLLVL.

This clonotype was detected a few times. The chain employs TRBV18 and TRBJ1-1; D might be TRBD1 (6 bases). Trimming shortened V by 3 bases and J by 11 bases, and 13 bases separated the two germline ends. The germline V gene has CDR1 KGHSH and CDR2 LQKENI. CDR3 length: 12 residues. CDR3 DNA sequence: TGTGCCAGCTCACCGGATTTAGGGGGGGCTTTCTTT. As protein: CASSPDLGGAFF. Together with reference TRBV18 and TRBJ1-1, the CDR3 gives the full variable domain: NAGVMQNPRHLVRRRGQEARLRCSPMKGHSHVYWYRQLPEEGLKFMVYLQKENIIDESGMPKERFSAEFPKEGPSILRIQQVVRGDSAAYFCASSPDLGGAFFGQGTRLTVV.

This clonotype was counted a few times. The CDR3 here is CASSSPGRWDSYEQYV. CDR3 coding DNA: TGTGCCAGCAGTTCACCTGGCCGTTGGGATAGCTACGAGCAGTACGTC. V and J are TRBV28 and TRBJ2-7; D remains unclear. The CDR3 consists of 16 residues. V was shortened by 4 bases and J by 3 bases, with 19 bases between the two germline ends. The germline V gene encodes CDR1 MDHEN and CDR2 SYDVKM.

The sample holds a few counts of this clonotype. The chain links TRBV9 to TRBJ2-7; TRBD2 matches 10 bases. Unmatched junction bases numbered 3, after V lost 3 bases and J lost 3 bases. Germline-derived CDR1 and CDR2 are SGDLS and YYNGEE. The CDR3 loop spans 14 amino acids. Here the CDR3 DNA reads TGTGCCAGCAGCGCTAGCGGGGGAGTCTACGAGCAGTACTTC. The encoded protein is CASSASGGVYEQYF.

This clonotype has only a few counts. The chain joins TRBV2 to TRBJ2-1, with 9 bases identical to TRBD2. The CDR3 spans 15 residues. The V segment lost 5 bases and the J segment 9 bases; nucleotides outside the gene matches: 11. From germline, CDR1 is SNHLY and CDR2 FYNNEI. The CDR3 is CASSPEGGGAVEQFF. The CDR3 DNA reads TGTGCCAGCAGTCCCGAAGGCGGGGGGGCGGTTGAGCAGTTCTTC.

This clonotype was observed a few times. V is TRBV9 and J is TRBJ2-2; D tentatively reads TRBD1 or TRBD2 (5 bases each). This CDR3 comprises 16 residues. V was pared by 0 bases and J by 0 bases, with 9 bases between. Germline assignment: CDR1 SGDLS and CDR2 YYNGEE. CDR3 in DNA: TGTGCCAGCAGCGTAGTGGGGACGGCGAACACCGGGGAGCTGTTTTTT. Amino acids: CASSVVGTANTGELFF.

In this sample, this clonotype turned up many times. The chain uses TRBV10-3 and TRBJ2-3; D is ambiguous. CDR1 and CDR2 (germline): ENHRY, SYGVKD. CDR3 size: 12 residues. Trimming shortened V by 8 bases and J by 0 bases, and 6 bases separated the two germline ends. The CDR3 region is CAIASSTDTQYF. DNA for the CDR3: TGTGCCATCGCATCTAGCACAGATACGCAGTATTTT.

This chain connects TRBV12-3 or TRBV12-4 to TRBJ2-5, with no clear D. Between the trimmed V and J ends, which lost 6 bases and 3 bases, there was a span of 17 bases. The CDR3 runs to 15 residues. CDR3 sequence (DNA): TGTGCCAGCAGCCAAGGCGACCGGACGAAAGAGACCCAGTACTTC. Protein product: CASSQGDRTKETQYF.

This clonotype has ten or more counts. V gene TRBV20-1 combines with J gene TRBJ2-4; 8 bases line up with TRBD2. Germline-derived CDR1 and CDR2 are DFQATT and SNEGSKA (reference sequence). The CDR3 extends over 12 amino acids. The V gene end was trimmed by 1 base and the J gene end by 8 bases; junction bases not matched to a gene: 1. The CDR3: CSARAGGDIQYF. Written as DNA, the CDR3 is TGCAGTGCTAGAGCGGGGGGGGACATTCAGTACTTC.

This clonotype was counted ten times or more. The chain recombines TRBV7-9 with TRBJ1-4; TRBD1 is a possible D gene (5 bases). Germline-derived CDR1 and CDR2 are SEHNR and FQNEAQ (reference sequence). The V end was cut by 1 base, the J end by 0 bases, with 9 bases between. The CDR3 contains 16 residues. CDR3 sequence reads: CASSLGWDATNEKLFF. In DNA, the CDR3 is TGTGCCAGCAGCTTAGGATGGGACGCAACTAATGAAAAACTGTTTTTT.

The chain combines TRBV10-2 with TRBJ1-2; 8 bases align to TRBD1. This CDR3 region has 14 residues. The V gene end was trimmed by 10 bases and the J gene end by 3 bases; junction bases not matched to a gene: 10. Germline values: CDR1 WSHSY, CDR2 SAAADI. Written as DNA, the CDR3 is TGCGCCATCAACGCTCAGGGGGCGGACTATGGCTACACCTTC. This sequence encodes CAINAQGADYGYTF.

The chain uses TRBV7-8 and TRBJ1-1; the match to TRBD1 covers 8 bases. Trimming at V came to 4 bases and at J to 4 bases, leaving 2 bases not matched to a gene. This CDR3 has 13 amino acids. CDR1 is SGHVS, CDR2 FQNEAQ, per germline. The CDR3 DNA reads TGTGCCAGCAGCTGGACAGGGACCACTGAAGCTTTCTTT. Its translation: CASSWTGTTEAFF. Complete variable domain (other parts from reference TRBV7-8 and TRBJ1-1): GAGVSQSPRYKVAKRGQDVALRCDPISGHVSLFWYQQALGQGPEFLTYFQNEAQLDKSGLPSDRFFAERPEGSVSTLKIQRTQQEDSAVYLCASSWTGTTEAFFGQGTRLTVV.

This clonotype came up many times. The chain combines TRBV7-2 with TRBJ1-3; no reliable D call. Trimming took off 4 bases at V and 4 bases at J, with 8 bases between the two ends. Per germline, CDR1 SGHTA and CDR2 FQGNSA. The CDR3 covers 13 residues. The CDR3 sequence: CASSSHGGNTIYF. The CDR3 nucleotides read TGTGCCAGCAGCTCCCACGGGGGAAACACCATATATTTT.

This clonotype was detected many times. CDR3 sequence (DNA): TGCGCCAGCAGTGAGAACAGAAATGAAAAACTGTTTTTT. It yields the protein CASSENRNEKLFF. The chain is built from TRBV10-1 and TRBJ1-4; D is unclear. V dropped 2 bases and J dropped 5 bases, with 6 bases sitting between them. The germline V gene has CDR1 WNHNN and CDR2 SYGVQD (reference sequence). The CDR3 runs 13 residues.